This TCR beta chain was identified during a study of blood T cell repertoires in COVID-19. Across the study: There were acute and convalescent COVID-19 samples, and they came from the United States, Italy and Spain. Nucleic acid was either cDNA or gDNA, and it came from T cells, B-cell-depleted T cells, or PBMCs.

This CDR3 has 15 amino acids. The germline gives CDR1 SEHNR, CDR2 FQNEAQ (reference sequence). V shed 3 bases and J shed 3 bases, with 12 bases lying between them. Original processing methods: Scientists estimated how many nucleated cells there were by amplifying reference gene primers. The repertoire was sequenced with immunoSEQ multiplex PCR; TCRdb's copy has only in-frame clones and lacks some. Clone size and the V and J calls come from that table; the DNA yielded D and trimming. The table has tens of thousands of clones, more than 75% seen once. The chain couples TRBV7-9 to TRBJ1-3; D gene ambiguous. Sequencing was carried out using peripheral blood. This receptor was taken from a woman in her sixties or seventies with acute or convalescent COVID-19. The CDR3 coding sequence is TGTGCCAGCAGCTTCGCGGATGTCCATGGAAACACCATATATTTT. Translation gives CASSFADVHGNTIYF.